This T cell receptor (beta chain) derives from a study of Ad26.COV2.S vaccination and SARS-CoV-2 variants. The overall study: The vaccine Ad26.COV2.S was put into the muscle once, or twice with 56 days between. General study findings and limits: A substantial breadth of spike-specific CD8+ and CD4+ T cell responses after vaccination has been reported. Breadth measured for non-spike TCRs was similar across vaccine and placebo recipients.

The repertoire was sequenced with immunoSEQ multiplex PCR; TCRdb's copy has only in-frame clones and lacks some. The data contain 350,000 to 500,000 clones, roughly nine tenths of them singletons. CDR1 SGHRS and CDR2 YFSETQ come from the germline V gene. The CDR3 extends over 12 amino acids. V was trimmed by 4 bases and J by 3 bases, leaving 6 bases between them. To note about this clone: The antigen is not known.

As to treatment: around 19 received Ad26.COV2.S at low or high dose, single or two shots; several received placebo; per-sample allocation not given. Day 63 after the first injection of vaccine or placebo was the sampling time. Recruitment in Boston yielded a donor of adult age, 18-55 years. This specimen consisted of peripheral blood, obtained in a trial of Ad26.COV2.S vaccine versus placebo. The chain has TRBV5-1 and TRBJ2-3; D not certain. This TCR was recovered from a person aged 18-60 years who received the Ad26.COV2.S COVID-19 vaccine or a placebo. The DNA of the CDR3 is TGCGCCAGCAGCACCGCTACAGATACGCAGTATTTT. Translating gives CASSTATDTQYF.